This TCR beta chain emerged from a study of blood T cell repertoires in COVID-19. Overall study: Sites in the United States, Italy and Spain provided acute and convalescent COVID-19 samples.

Source study methods: It was from reference gene primer amplification that nucleated cell counts were estimated. Only in-frame clones appear in the TCRdb table, and some are missing; sequencing was by immunoSEQ multiplex PCR. V, J and clone size were drawn from that table, and D and trimming were deduced from the DNA. The sample contains approximately 200,000 clones, about nine tenths of which appear only once. Allocation to cohorts depended on clinical history reported by the participants. Either two negative PCRs, clearance, or symptom resolution qualified Cohort 3 donors as recovered. The germline CDR1 and CDR2 sequences are GTSNPN and SVGIG (reference sequence). The CDR3 is made up of 15 amino acids. The V gene end was trimmed by 4 bases and the J gene end by 3 bases; junction bases not matched to a gene: 8.

The chain is built from TRBV30 and TRBJ1-5; 8 bases are a match to TRBD1. The origin of this receptor is a man younger than 45 who had recovered from COVID-19. The sequenced sample consisted of PBMCs or T cells enriched from blood (not recorded which). Here the CDR3 DNA reads TGTGCCTGGAACGCTCAGGGGGCCTACAATCAGCCCCAGCATTTT. It translates to CAWNAQGAYNQPQHF.